Listed below are T cell receptor beta chains from one sample, sequenced in a study of T cells after yellow fever vaccination. TCRdb passed the 5' RACE reads through MiXCR, listing each CDR3 protein once. Here the sample spans more than 450,000 distinct CDR3 sequences, 20% to 25% being singletons. The sequenced sample was PBMCs, obtained 21 days after the first yellow fever vaccination. These TCRs come from a young man who received the YFV17D yellow fever vaccine. The CDR3 runs from the conserved cysteine through the conserved F or W. A D gene is named only where the DNA matches it firmly. The size field is filled for only some rows; it gives once, few, many or a size class.

d_call	v_call	j_call	clone_size	cdr3_nt	cdr3_aa
TRBD1	TRBV7-9	TRBJ1-2	few	TGTGCCAGCGGGTACAGGGGTTCTCCGGGAGGCTACACCTTC	CASGYRGSPGGYTF
TRBD1	TRBV18	TRBJ2-7	.	TGTGCCAGCTCACCTGGACAGGGGGCCGGATACGAGCAGTACTTC	CASSPGQGAGYEQYF
TRBD1	TRBV5-1	TRBJ2-3	.	TGCGCCAGCAGAGAGGGGGCTCTCACAGATACGCAGTATTTT	CASREGALTDTQYF
.	TRBV4-1	TRBJ2-1	.	TGCGCCAGCAGCCAAGATCTTTTGGGAAATGAGCAGTTCTTC	CASSQDLLGNEQFF
.	TRBV5-5	TRBJ1-3	.	TGTGCCAGCAGCCCCGGCGGTCGGGCCTTCTCTGGAAACACCATATATTTT	CASSPGGRAFSGNTIYF
TRBD2	TRBV7-6	TRBJ2-1	.	TGTGCCAGCAGTCCCCTCCCTAGCGGGGGTGACGAGCAGTTCTTC	CASSPLPSGGDEQFF
.	TRBV12-3/TRBV12-4	TRBJ1-5	.	TGTGCCAGCAGTTTACTCGGACGGCGGGCGACCATTAGGCCCCAGCATTTT	CASSLLGRRATIRPQHF
TRBD1	TRBV29-1	TRBJ2-5	.	TGCAGCGTTGGGACAGGGCGCGGGGAGACCCAGTACTTC	CSVGTGRGETQYF
TRBD2	TRBV20-1	TRBJ2-1	few	TGCAGTGCTAGCCCTAGCGGGTCCTACAATGAGCAGTTCTTC	CSASPSGSYNEQFF
.	TRBV7-2	TRBJ2-3	.	TGTGCCAGCAGCTTGCTCACCATCACAGATACGCAGTATTTT	CASSLLTITDTQYF
.	TRBV5-1	TRBJ2-7	.	TGCGCCAGCAGCTTGGACCCAGGGAGCTCCTACGAGCAGTACTTC	CASSLDPGSSYEQYF
TRBD2	TRBV29-1	TRBJ2-5	.	TGCAGCGTTGAGGAGCGGGGGCTCCAAGAGACCCAGTACTTC	CSVEERGLQETQYF
TRBD1	TRBV5-8	TRBJ2-1	.	TGTGCCAGCAGCTTGAGGGGGCGAGGTGAGCAGTTCTTC	CASSLRGRGEQFF
.	TRBV6-1	TRBJ1-6	.	TGTGCCAGCAAGGTGATGGGGGCATATAATTCACCCCTCCACTTT	CASKVMGAYNSPLHF
TRBD1	TRBV11-2	TRBJ2-6	few	TGTGCCAGCAGCTTAGAAGAAAACGGCAGGGGGCTGACTGGGGCCAACGTCCTGACTTTC	CASSLEENGRGLTGANVLTF
.	TRBV5-4	TRBJ2-3	few	TGTGCCAGCAGCTCCCCAGCGGACACAGATACGCAGTATTTT	CASSSPADTDTQYF
.	TRBV6-5	TRBJ2-3	few	TGTGCCAGCAGTTACTCGGCCCCAGGCACAGATACGCAGTATTTT	CASSYSAPGTDTQYF
.	TRBV7-8	TRBJ2-4	.	TGTGCCAGCAGCTTCCAGGGTGGTCAGTACTTC	CASSFQGGQYF